The source of this TCR beta chain is a study of T cells in Graves' hyperthyroidism and ophthalmopathy. CDR3 length: 12 residues. Germline assignment: CDR1 KGHSH and CDR2 LQKENI. Trimming shortened V by 6 bases and J by 6 bases, and 11 bases separated the two germline ends. There are many counts of this clonotype. Researchers took RNA transcripts and amplified the TCR beta CDR3 regions from them. A first-round RT-PCR of the TCR CDR3 used the HTBI primer set. TCRdb used MiXCR to reprocess the multiplex PCR reads, holding one entry per CDR3 protein. The sample shows 600,000 or so distinct CDR3 sequences, 14% of them seen only once.

The specimen was blood. The sequence came from a woman aged 18-29 years with Graves' ophthalmopathy. The chain carries TRBV18 and TRBJ1-2; D is ambiguous. The CDR3 sequence is CASSALGDGYTF. CDR3 DNA: TGTGCCAGCTCCGCCCTCGGGGATGGCTACACCTTC.